This is a list of T cell receptor beta chains from one sample in a study of cytomegalovirus exposure and HLA in healthy donors. The data were produced by immunoSEQ multiplex PCR, yet TCRdb's version contains in-frame clones alone and is incomplete. The top ten clones hold 1.5% to 2% of a sample with approximately 190,000 clones, roughly four fifths of them seen once. Specimen: PBMCs. These receptors came from a woman aged 18-35 years in good health and CMV-seronegative. The CDR3 runs from the conserved cysteine through the conserved F or W. The D gene is left open where the match is weak. Size is stated for part of the rows, as once, few or many counts, or as a class when the clone is expanded.

j_gene	d_gene	abundance	v_gene	CDR3aa	CDR3nt
TRBJ2-7	TRBD1	NA	TRBV19	CASSMYGTGSYEQYF	TGTGCCAGTAGTATGTATGGGACAGGGAGCTACGAGCAGTACTTC
TRBJ1-5	NA	once	TRBV21-1	CASNAGTGCHQPQHF	TGTGCCAGTAACGCCGGGACAGGGTGCCATCAGCCCCAGCATTTT
TRBJ2-3	NA	NA	TRBV2	CTTRGPTDTQYF	TGTACCACCCGTGGCCCCACAGATACGCAGTATTTT
TRBJ1-2	NA	NA	TRBV11-3	CASSLPGFYGYTF	TGTGCCAGCAGCCTACCCGGGTTCTATGGCTACACCTTC
TRBJ1-4	NA	NA	TRBV2	CASLPWAVPNEKLFF	TGTGCCAGCTTACCTTGGGCTGTACCTAATGAAAAACTGTTTTTT
TRBJ2-3	NA	NA	TRBV6-6	CASRLGAASTDTQYF	TGTGCCAGCAGACTAGGAGCGGCTAGCACAGATACGCAGTATTTT
TRBJ2-1	TRBD1	once	TRBV4-3	CASSQDETGGYNEQFF	TGCGCCAGCAGCCAAGATGAGACAGGGGGTTACAATGAGCAGTTCTTC
TRBJ1-1	NA	NA	TRBV30	CAWSPMNTEAFF	TGTGCCTGGAGTCCCATGAACACTGAAGCTTTCTTT
TRBJ1-1	NA	NA	TRBV27	CASSLSIGVPFF	TGTGCCAGCAGTTTATCCATCGGGGTCCCTTTCTTT
TRBJ2-1	TRBD2	once	TRBV4-1	CASSPPLRLAGGNEQFF	TGCGCCAGCAGCCCGCCTTTGAGGCTAGCGGGAGGCAATGAGCAGTTCTTC
TRBJ1-1	TRBD1	NA	TRBV7-9	CASSLGGTGVPEAFF	TGTGCCAGCAGCTTAGGTGGGACAGGTGTTCCTGAAGCTTTCTTT
TRBJ1-5	TRBD1	NA	TRBV19	CASSNTQGNQPQHF	TGTGCCAGTAGTAATACACAGGGGAATCAGCCCCAGCATTTT
TRBJ2-3	TRBD2	once	TRBV7-2	CASSPRSGRTDTQYF	TGTGCCAGCAGCCCTCGTAGCGGGAGAACAGATACGCAGTATTTT
TRBJ2-1	TRBD1	NA	TRBV6-1	CASSERQGQYNEQFF	TGTGCCAGCAGTGAAAGACAGGGGCAATACAATGAGCAGTTCTTC
TRBJ1-6	NA	NA	TRBV6-6	CASSADWPNSPLHF	TGTGCCAGCAGTGCCGACTGGCCGAATTCACCCCTCCACTTT
TRBJ2-5	NA	NA	TRBV28	CASSFPARRETQYF	TGTGCCAGCAGTTTTCCGGCGAGGAGGGAGACCCAGTACTTC
TRBJ1-4	NA	NA	TRBV11-2	CASSLSRTNEKLFF	TGTGCCAGCAGCTTATCCCGGACAAATGAAAAACTGTTTTTT
TRBJ2-1	TRBD2	NA	TRBV7-2	CASKRPGLAGGGGDEQFF	TGTGCCAGCAAAAGACCGGGACTAGCGGGAGGCGGTGGGGATGAGCAGTTCTTC
TRBJ2-5	TRBD1	NA	TRBV29-1	CSVEGDREETQYF	TGCAGCGTTGAAGGGGACAGGGAAGAGACCCAGTACTTC
TRBJ2-3	NA	NA	TRBV4-3	CASSQVPDKGDTQYF	TGCGCCAGCAGCCAGGTTCCGGATAAGGGGGATACGCAGTATTTT
TRBJ2-5	TRBD2	NA	TRBV11-2	CASSLRTSGREDQETQYF	TGTGCCAGCAGCCTTCGGACTAGCGGGAGGGAGGATCAAGAGACCCAGTACTTC
TRBJ2-3	TRBD1	NA	TRBV28	CASSTSNRGRRADTQYF	TGTGCCAGCAGTACCAGTAACAGGGGGCGGAGGGCAGATACGCAGTATTTT
TRBJ2-7	NA	once	TRBV4-1	CASRWTAQSYEQYF	TGCGCCAGCCGGTGGACAGCGCAAAGCTACGAGCAGTACTTC
TRBJ2-7	TRBD1	NA	TRBV9	CASSVGTGPYEQYF	TGTGCCAGCAGCGTAGGGACAGGGCCCTACGAGCAGTACTTC
TRBJ2-6	NA	once	TRBV11-2	CASGRDIANVLTF	TGTGCCAGCGGCCGGGACATCGCCAACGTCCTGACTTTC
TRBJ1-5	TRBD1	NA	TRBV10-3	CAISVSGQGSQPQHF	TGTGCCATCAGTGTATCGGGACAGGGAAGCCAGCCCCAGCATTTT
TRBJ1-1	NA	NA	TRBV7-2	CASSLGARRTEAFF	TGTGCCAGCAGCTTGGGGGCGCGGAGGACTGAAGCTTTCTTT
TRBJ2-3	TRBD2	NA	TRBV2	CASSEGTSGPTDTQYF	TGTGCCAGCAGTGAAGGTACTAGCGGGCCCACAGATACGCAGTATTTT
TRBJ1-4	NA	NA	TRBV18	CASSVGATNEKLFF	TGTGCCAGCTCAGTGGGGGCCACTAATGAAAAACTGTTTTTT
TRBJ2-3	TRBD2	NA	TRBV5-4	CASSSAPGLADSTDTQYF	TGTGCCAGCAGCTCGGCGCCGGGACTAGCGGATAGCACAGATACGCAGTATTTT
TRBJ1-2	TRBD1	NA	TRBV9	CASSVYGGGNGYTF	TGTGCCAGCAGCGTATACGGAGGGGGCAACGGCTACACCTTC
TRBJ2-2	TRBD2	NA	TRBV27	CASSPHTGLAGVWAGELFF	TGTGCCAGCAGTCCGCACACGGGACTAGCGGGAGTCTGGGCCGGGGAGCTGTTTTTT
TRBJ2-1	NA	NA	TRBV7-6	CASSSGLSLSNEQFF	TGTGCCAGCAGCTCTGGACTATCTTTAAGCAATGAGCAGTTCTTC
TRBJ1-5	NA	once	TRBV19	CASSIQDSGQPQHF	TGTGCCAGTAGTATACAAGATTCAGGGCAACCCCAGCATTTT
TRBJ2-7	TRBD1	NA	TRBV9	CASSVDRGHYEQYF	TGTGCCAGCAGCGTGGACAGGGGGCACTACGAGCAGTACTTC
TRBJ2-3	NA	NA	TRBV5-1	CASSDYGSSTDTQYF	TGCGCCAGCAGCGACTATGGTAGCAGCACAGATACGCAGTATTTT
TRBJ2-7	TRBD1	NA	TRBV19	CASSMQTGTGTSYEQYF	TGTGCCAGTAGTATGCAGACCGGGACAGGGACTTCCTACGAGCAGTACTTC
TRBJ1-4	NA	NA	TRBV27	CASGGSTNEKLFF	TGTGCCAGCGGAGGGAGCACCAATGAAAAACTGTTTTTT
TRBJ2-7	TRBD2	few	TRBV30	CAWSGGGSSYEQYF	TGTGCCTGGAGTGGAGGCGGGAGCTCCTACGAGCAGTACTTC
TRBJ1-1	NA	few	TRBV4-3	CASSLVLPVGWDMNTEAFF	TGCGCCAGCAGCCTTGTGCTCCCGGTGGGGTGGGACATGAACACTGAAGCTTTCTTT
TRBJ1-4	TRBD1	NA	TRBV6-6	CASSDSGTGVEKLFF	TGTGCCAGCAGTGACTCCGGGACAGGGGTCGAAAAACTGTTTTTT
TRBJ2-5	TRBD1	NA	TRBV7-7	CASSPTQGDQETQYF	TGTGCTAGCAGCCCCACCCAGGGGGACCAAGAGACCCAGTACTTC
TRBJ2-3	TRBD2	NA	TRBV27	CASSSAGATDTQYF	TGTGCCAGCAGTTCAGCGGGAGCAACAGATACGCAGTATTTT
TRBJ2-1	TRBD1	few	TRBV19	CASSIVGQGAYEQFF	TGTGCCAGTAGTATAGTTGGACAGGGGGCTTATGAGCAGTTCTTC
TRBJ2-1	NA	NA	TRBV4-3	CASSLGDLDEQFF	TGCGCCAGCAGCCTCGGGGACTTAGATGAGCAGTTCTTC
TRBJ2-4	TRBD2	NA	TRBV4-3	CASSHGLAGGLSLAKNIQYF	TGCGCCAGCAGCCACGGACTAGCGGGGGGACTATCTCTAGCCAAAAACATTCAGTACTTC
TRBJ2-6	NA	NA	TRBV25-1	CASSDRDSFSGNVLTF	TGTGCCAGCAGTGATCGGGACTCCTTCTCGGGAAACGTCCTGACTTTC
TRBJ2-3	NA	NA	TRBV4-1	CASSPTMGLDTQYF	TGCGCCAGCAGCCCCACAATGGGACTTGATACGCAGTATTTT
TRBJ1-1	NA	NA	TRBV27	CASKVAGENTEAFF	TGTGCCAGCAAAGTAGCAGGGGAGAACACTGAAGCTTTCTTT
TRBJ1-4	NA	few	TRBV7-6	CASSLDRLNEKLFF	TGTGCCAGCAGCCTAGACAGGTTGAATGAAAAACTGTTTTTT
TRBJ1-5	TRBD1	few	TRBV30	CAWSVHRGDQPQHF	TGTGCCTGGAGTGTACACAGGGGCGATCAGCCCCAGCATTTT
TRBJ2-3	NA	NA	TRBV5-5	CASSPGQSTDTQYF	TGTGCCAGCAGCCCTGGACAGAGCACAGATACGCAGTATTTT
TRBJ2-4	NA	NA	TRBV7-2	CASSYPRAIQYF	TGTGCCAGCAGCTACCCGCGGGCCATTCAGTACTTC
TRBJ2-3	TRBD2	NA	TRBV7-9	CSSSSTSGRAIDTQYF	TGTTCCAGCAGCTCGACTAGCGGGAGGGCCATAGATACGCAGTATTTT
TRBJ2-3	NA	NA	TRBV7-2	CASSLEGGALTHTDTQYF	TGTGCCAGCAGCTTAGAGGGTGGGGCTTTGACTCACACAGATACGCAGTATTTT
TRBJ2-1	TRBD2	few	TRBV25-1	CASSEYGTSGRLFF	TGTGCCAGCAGTGAATACGGGACTAGCGGGAGGTTATTCTTC
TRBJ1-1	NA	NA	TRBV20-1	CSVVKQIEAFF	TGCAGTGTTGTTAAACAGATTGAAGCTTTCTTT
TRBJ1-2	NA	NA	TRBV7-2	CASNTGGDYGYTF	TGTGCCAGCAATACCGGGGGGGACTATGGCTACACCTTC
TRBJ2-7	NA	NA	TRBV11-3	CASSLTPGYEQYF	TGTGCCAGCAGCCTGACTCCGGGCTACGAGCAGTACTTC
TRBJ1-5	NA	NA	TRBV28	CAGGEPQHF	TGTGCCGGAGGCGAGCCCCAGCATTTT